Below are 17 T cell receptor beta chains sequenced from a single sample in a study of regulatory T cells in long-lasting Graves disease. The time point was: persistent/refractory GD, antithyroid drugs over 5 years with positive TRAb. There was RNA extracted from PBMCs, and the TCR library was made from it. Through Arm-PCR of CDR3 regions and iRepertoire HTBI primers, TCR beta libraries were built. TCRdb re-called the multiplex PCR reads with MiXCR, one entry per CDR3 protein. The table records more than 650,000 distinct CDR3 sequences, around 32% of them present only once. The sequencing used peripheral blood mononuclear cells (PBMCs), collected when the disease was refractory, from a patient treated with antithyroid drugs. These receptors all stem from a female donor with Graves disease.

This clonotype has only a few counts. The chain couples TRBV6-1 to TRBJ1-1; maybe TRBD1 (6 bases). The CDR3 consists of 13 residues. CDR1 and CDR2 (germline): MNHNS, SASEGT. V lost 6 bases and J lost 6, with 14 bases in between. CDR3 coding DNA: TGTGCCAGCAGGATGGACAGCCTCCCTGAAGCTTTCTTT. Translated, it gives CASRMDSLPEAFF.

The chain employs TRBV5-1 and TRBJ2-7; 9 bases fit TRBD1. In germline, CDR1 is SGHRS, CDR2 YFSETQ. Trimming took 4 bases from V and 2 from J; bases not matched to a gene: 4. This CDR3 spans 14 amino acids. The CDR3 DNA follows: TGCGCCAGCAGCATCGGGACAGGGACCTACGAGCAGTACTTC. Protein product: CASSIGTGTYEQYF.

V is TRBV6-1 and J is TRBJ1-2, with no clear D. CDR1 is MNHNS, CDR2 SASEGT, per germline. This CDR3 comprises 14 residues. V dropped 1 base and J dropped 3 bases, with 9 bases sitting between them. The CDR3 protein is CASSEGLRYYGYTF. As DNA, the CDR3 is TGTGCCAGCAGTGAAGGTCTCAGGTACTATGGCTACACCTTC.

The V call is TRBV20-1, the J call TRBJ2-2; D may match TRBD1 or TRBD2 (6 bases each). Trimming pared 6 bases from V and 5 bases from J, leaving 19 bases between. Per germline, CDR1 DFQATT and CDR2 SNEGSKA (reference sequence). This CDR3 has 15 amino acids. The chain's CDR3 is CSAVGGRRGTGELFF. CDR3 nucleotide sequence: TGCAGTGCCGTTGGGGGCAGGAGGGGGACCGGGGAGCTGTTTTTT.

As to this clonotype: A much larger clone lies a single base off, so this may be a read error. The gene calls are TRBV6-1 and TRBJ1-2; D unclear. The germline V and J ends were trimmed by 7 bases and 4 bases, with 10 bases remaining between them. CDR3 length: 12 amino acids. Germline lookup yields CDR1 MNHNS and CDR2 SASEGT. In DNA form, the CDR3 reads TGTGCCAGCAACCCTGTGGTCTATGGCTACACCTTC. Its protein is CASNPVVYGYTF.

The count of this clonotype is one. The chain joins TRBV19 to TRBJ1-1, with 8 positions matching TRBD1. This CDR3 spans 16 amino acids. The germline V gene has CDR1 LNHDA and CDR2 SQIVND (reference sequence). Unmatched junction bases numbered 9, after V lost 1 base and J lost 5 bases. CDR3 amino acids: CASSIGTGMFTTEAFF. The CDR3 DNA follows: TGTGCCAGTAGTATAGGGACAGGGATGTTCACTACTGAAGCTTTCTTT.

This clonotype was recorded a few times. CDR3 in amino acids: CATWADPYEQYF. DNA of the CDR3: TGTGCCACATGGGCAGACCCCTACGAGCAGTACTTC. V gene TRBV28 combines with J gene TRBJ2-7; no firm D call. Trimming cost V 10 bases and J 2 bases, with 12 bases left between them. The germline CDR1 and CDR2 sequences are MDHEN and SYDVKM. This CDR3 spans 12 amino acids.

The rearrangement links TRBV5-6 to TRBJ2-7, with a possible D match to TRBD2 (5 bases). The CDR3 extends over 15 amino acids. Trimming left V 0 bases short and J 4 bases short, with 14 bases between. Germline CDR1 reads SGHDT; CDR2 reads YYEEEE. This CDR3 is CASSLARRLTYEQYF. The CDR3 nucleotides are TGTGCCAGCAGCTTGGCCCGCAGACTAACTTACGAGCAGTACTTC.

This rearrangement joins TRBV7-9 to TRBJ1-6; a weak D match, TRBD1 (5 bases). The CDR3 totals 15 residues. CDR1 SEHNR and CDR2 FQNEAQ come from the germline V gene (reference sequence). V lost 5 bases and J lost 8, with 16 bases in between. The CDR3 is CASSQGRPGDSPLHF. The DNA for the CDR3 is TGTGCCAGCAGCCAAGGGCGGCCGGGGGATTCACCCCTCCACTTT.

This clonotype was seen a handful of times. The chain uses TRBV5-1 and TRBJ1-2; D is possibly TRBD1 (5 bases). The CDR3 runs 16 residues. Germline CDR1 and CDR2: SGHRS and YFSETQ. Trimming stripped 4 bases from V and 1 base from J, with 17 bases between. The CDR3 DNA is TGCGCCAGCAGCCCCACCAACGGGGGAATTAACTATGGCTACACCTTC. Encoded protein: CASSPTNGGINYGYTF.

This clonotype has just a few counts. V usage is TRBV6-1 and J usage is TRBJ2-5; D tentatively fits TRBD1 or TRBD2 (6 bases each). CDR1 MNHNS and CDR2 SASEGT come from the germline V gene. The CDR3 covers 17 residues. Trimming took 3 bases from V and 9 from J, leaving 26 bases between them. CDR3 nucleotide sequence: TGTGCCAGCAGTGACCGGACAGCGGGTTGGGTAACGTGGGCCCAGTACTTC. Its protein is CASSDRTAGWVTWAQYF.

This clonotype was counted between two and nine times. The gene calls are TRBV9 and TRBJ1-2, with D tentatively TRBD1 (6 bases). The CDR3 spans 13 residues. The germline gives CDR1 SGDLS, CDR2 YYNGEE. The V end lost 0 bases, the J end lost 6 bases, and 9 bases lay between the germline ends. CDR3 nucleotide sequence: TGTGCCAGCAGCGTAGCGGGGACACATGGCTACACCTTC. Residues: CASSVAGTHGYTF.

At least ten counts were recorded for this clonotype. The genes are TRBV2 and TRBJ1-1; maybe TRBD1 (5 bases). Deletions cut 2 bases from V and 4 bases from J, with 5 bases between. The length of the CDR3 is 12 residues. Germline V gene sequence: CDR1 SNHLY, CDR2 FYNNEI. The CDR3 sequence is CASSERGTEAFF. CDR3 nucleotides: TGTGCCAGCAGTGAAAGGGGCACTGAAGCTTTCTTT.

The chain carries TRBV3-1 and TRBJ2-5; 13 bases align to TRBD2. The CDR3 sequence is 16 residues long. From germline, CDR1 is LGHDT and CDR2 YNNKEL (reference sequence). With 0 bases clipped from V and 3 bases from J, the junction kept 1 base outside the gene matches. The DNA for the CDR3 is TGTGCCAGCAGCCAAGATGGACTAGCGGGAGAAGAGACCCAGTACTTC. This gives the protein CASSQDGLAGEETQYF.

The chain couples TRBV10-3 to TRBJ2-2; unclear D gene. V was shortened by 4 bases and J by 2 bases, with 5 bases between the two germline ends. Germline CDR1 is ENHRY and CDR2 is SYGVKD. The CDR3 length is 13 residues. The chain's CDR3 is CAISVLNTGELFF. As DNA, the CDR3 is TGTGCCATCAGTGTCCTTAACACCGGGGAGCTGTTTTTT.

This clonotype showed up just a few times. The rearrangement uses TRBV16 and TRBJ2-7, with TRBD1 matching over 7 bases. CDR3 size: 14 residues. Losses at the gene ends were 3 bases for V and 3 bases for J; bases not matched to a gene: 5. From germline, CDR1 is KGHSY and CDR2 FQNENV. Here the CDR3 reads CASSQQTGFYEQYF. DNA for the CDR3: TGTGCCAGCAGCCAGCAGACAGGGTTCTACGAGCAGTACTTC. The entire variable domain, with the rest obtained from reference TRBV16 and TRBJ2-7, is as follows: GEEVAQTPKHLVRGEGQKAKLYCAPIKGHSYVFWYQQVLKNEFKFLISFQNENVFDETGMPKERFSAKCLPNSPCSLEIQATKLEDSAVYFCASSQQTGFYEQYFGPGTRLTVT.

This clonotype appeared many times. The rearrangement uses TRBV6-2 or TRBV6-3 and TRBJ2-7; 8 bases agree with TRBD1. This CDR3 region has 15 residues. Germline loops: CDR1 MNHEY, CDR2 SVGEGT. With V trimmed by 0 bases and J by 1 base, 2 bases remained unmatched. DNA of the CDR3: TGTGCCAGCAGTTACTCCGGGACAGGATCCTACGAGCAGTACTTC. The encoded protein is CASSYSGTGSYEQYF.